The clone carrying this TCR beta chain has only one observation. Its matching antigen is unknown. The data were taken from a study of shared clonotypes between healthy human individuals. The CDR3 sequence is 14 residues long. Germline V gene data show CDR1 as SGHTA and CDR2 as FQGTGA. The V segment lost 6 bases and the J segment 1 base; nucleotides outside the gene matches: 3. General study points: The four-donor shared clonotypes exceeded non-shared clonotypes in generation probability, with non-shared ones scoring lower.

Method: immunoSEQ multiplex PCR; TCRdb's copy keeps in-frame clones and lacks some. In the table there are about 2.4 million clones, approximately 90% of which are singletons. Sample: naive CD4+ T cells sorted from blood. Specified subset: CD45RA+ positively selected. The origin of this receptor is a young man in good health. V is TRBV7-3 and J is TRBJ2-5; 9 bases fit TRBD2. CDR3 loop: CASRAAGGQETQYF. CDR3 nucleotides: TGTGCCAGCAGAGCAGCGGGGGGCCAAGAGACCCAGTACTTC.